The sample holds many counts of the clone carrying this T cell receptor (beta chain). The authors produced TCR alpha and TCR beta cDNA libraries with sample barcodes and UMIs by 5'RACE using constant-segment primers. TCRdb re-called the 5' RACE reads through MiXCR, storing one row per CDR3 protein. The repertoire has about 82,000 distinct CDR3 sequences, less than 15% of them found once; the top ten carry 25% to 35%. This specimen comes from a study of T-cell memory formation after mild COVID-19. About the study: Largely donor-specific TCR clusters were found.

Germline values: CDR1 SGHTA, CDR2 FQGNSA. CDR3 length: 14 amino acids. V lost 1 base and J 1 base, leaving 7 bases between the germline ends. This chain connects TRBV7-2 to TRBJ2-5; D is undetermined. Sequencing input: PBMCs or a T cell subset sorted from them (not recorded which). This clonotype was obtained from an adult woman who had mild COVID-19 (a few samples of this study predate the infection). Cell type and time point are not known. The CDR3 nucleotides read TGTGCCAGCAGCTTAGTCCTGTTCCAAGAGACCCAGTACTTC. This gives the protein CASSLVLFQETQYF.